One sample yielded the 2 T cell receptor beta chains listed below, sequenced in a study of blood T cell repertoires in COVID-19. The method was immunoSEQ multiplex PCR; TCRdb's version includes in-frame clones alone and lacks a portion of them. The sample includes fewer than 250,000 clones, roughly 81% of them seen just once. Sequenced: peripheral blood. The receptor source for this set is a man over 45 with acute or convalescent COVID-19.

The J gene is TRBJ2-1, the V gene TRBV2; D unclear. The germline V and J ends were trimmed by 4 bases and 7 bases, with 8 bases remaining between them. This CDR3 has 12 amino acids. CDR1 and CDR2 from the germline V gene are SNHLY and FYNNEI. CDR3 in DNA: TGTGCCAGCAGTGTAACCGGGAATGAGCAGTTCTTC. Its protein product is CASSVTGNEQFF.

The table lists this clone with a few counts. The V and J genes are TRBV9 and TRBJ1-1; D perhaps matches TRBD1 (6 bases). The CDR3 consists of 15 residues. Trimming cost V 4 bases and J 7 bases, with 20 bases left between them. The germline CDR1 and CDR2 sequences are SGDLS and YYNGEE. This chain's CDR3 is CASSPWGTGFDEAFF. CDR3 sequence (DNA): TGTGCCAGCAGCCCTTGGGGCACAGGGTTTGATGAAGCTTTCTTT.